The rows below give T cell receptor beta chains drawn from one sample of a study of human T cells and chemical hapten exposure. TCRdb reanalysed the RACE reads using MiXCR and keeps one entry per CDR3 protein. The sample has about 80,000 distinct CDR3 sequences; 10% to 13% are singletons. Sequenced here: whole blood, sampled in connection with sensitization to the hapten diphenylcyclopropenone (DPC). The receptors stem from a woman between 25 and 40 years old with alopecia areata. Some clones in this sample may be carry-over from other donors' samples. Both conserved end residues are part of each CDR3. Each record gives: D gene, clone size, J gene, V gene, CDR3 protein, CDR3 DNA. A D gene is named only where the DNA matches it firmly. Rows give clone size only sometimes, using once, few, many, or a class for an expanded clone.

TRBD1 | few | TRBJ2-6 | TRBV28 | CASRGQYYSGANVLTF | TGTGCCAGCAGGGGACAGTACTACTCTGGGGCCAACGTCCTGACTTTC
NA | NA | TRBJ1-6 | TRBV4-3 | CASSQDGGARRNSPLHF | TGCGCCAGCAGCCAAGATGGGGGGGCGCGGAGGAATTCACCCCTCCACTTT
NA | many | TRBJ2-5 | TRBV2 | CASRYDWRQETQYF | TGTGCCAGCAGATACGACTGGCGGCAAGAGACCCAGTACTTC
TRBD1 | few | TRBJ2-3 | TRBV29-1 | CSVGGTGGTDTQYF | TGCAGCGTTGGGGGGACAGGAGGCACAGATACGCAGTATTTT
NA | many | TRBJ1-3 | TRBV5-1 | CASSSDGVTGNTIYF | TGCGCCAGCAGCTCAGACGGGGTAACTGGGAACACCATATATTTT
NA | many | TRBJ1-2 | TRBV30 | CAWRRDYGYTF | TGTGCCTGGAGGAGGGACTATGGCTACACCTTC
TRBD2 | few | TRBJ2-5 | TRBV20-1 | CSAVTAGASQETQYF | TGCAGTGCCGTGACAGCGGGGGCCTCCCAAGAGACCCAGTACTTC
NA | many | TRBJ1-5 | TRBV28 | CASSRGGASPQPQHF | TGTGCCAGCAGCCGAGGGGGGGCATCCCCCCAGCCCCAGCATTTT
NA | many | TRBJ1-1 | TRBV6-5 | CASNPGRPGTEAFF | TGTGCCAGCAATCCGGGACGGCCGGGTACTGAAGCTTTCTTT
NA | NA | TRBJ1-2 | TRBV6-2/TRBV6-3 | CASSYLGSDYGYTF | TGTGCCAGCAGTTACCTTGGCAGCGATTATGGCTACACCTTC
TRBD1 | many | TRBJ1-1 | TRBV20-1 | CSAREGQGISEAFF | TGCAGTGCTAGAGAAGGACAGGGGATCTCTGAAGCTTTCTTT
NA | many | TRBJ1-2 | TRBV4-2 | CASSQDVSNYGYTF | TGTGCCAGCAGCCAAGATGTTTCGAACTATGGCTACACCTTC
NA | NA | TRBJ1-1 | TRBV21-1 | CASSKWLGKSMNTEAFF | TGTGCCAGCAGCAAATGGCTCGGGAAGTCCATGAACACTGAAGCTTTCTTT
NA | NA | TRBJ1-2 | TRBV21-1 | CASSKVVTGGFVGYGYTF | TGTGCCAGCAGCAAAGTAGTGACAGGGGGCTTTGTCGGCTATGGCTACACCTTC
NA | NA | TRBJ1-1 | TRBV7-2 | CASSFGATEAFF | TGTGCCAGCAGCTTTGGTGCCACTGAAGCTTTCTTT
NA | few | TRBJ1-5 | TRBV4-2 | CASRLTLGQPQHF | TGTGCCAGCAGACTTACACTTGGACAGCCCCAGCATTTT
TRBD1 | many | TRBJ1-4 | TRBV29-1 | CSVRDRGGEKLFF | TGCAGCGTGAGGGACAGGGGAGGTGAAAAACTGTTTTTT
TRBD1 | few | TRBJ1-6 | TRBV30 | CAWTIGTDNSPLHF | TGTGCCTGGACCATCGGGACAGATAATTCACCCCTCCACTTT
NA | NA | TRBJ1-3 | TRBV6-6 | CASSYEVAGGNTIYF | TGTGCCAGCAGTTACGAGGTGGCGGGTGGAAACACCATATATTTT
NA | NA | TRBJ1-4 | TRBV5-1 | CASSLDARGEKLFF | TGCGCCAGCAGCTTAGACGCAAGGGGTGAAAAACTGTTTTTT
TRBD2 | many | TRBJ2-1 | TRBV24-1 | CATSDTTSANEQFF | TGTGCCACCAGTGACACCACTAGCGCTAATGAGCAGTTCTTC
TRBD1 | many | TRBJ1-4 | TRBV19 | CASSRNGQGREKLFF | TGTGCCAGTAGTCGAAACGGACAGGGCCGTGAAAAACTGTTTTTT